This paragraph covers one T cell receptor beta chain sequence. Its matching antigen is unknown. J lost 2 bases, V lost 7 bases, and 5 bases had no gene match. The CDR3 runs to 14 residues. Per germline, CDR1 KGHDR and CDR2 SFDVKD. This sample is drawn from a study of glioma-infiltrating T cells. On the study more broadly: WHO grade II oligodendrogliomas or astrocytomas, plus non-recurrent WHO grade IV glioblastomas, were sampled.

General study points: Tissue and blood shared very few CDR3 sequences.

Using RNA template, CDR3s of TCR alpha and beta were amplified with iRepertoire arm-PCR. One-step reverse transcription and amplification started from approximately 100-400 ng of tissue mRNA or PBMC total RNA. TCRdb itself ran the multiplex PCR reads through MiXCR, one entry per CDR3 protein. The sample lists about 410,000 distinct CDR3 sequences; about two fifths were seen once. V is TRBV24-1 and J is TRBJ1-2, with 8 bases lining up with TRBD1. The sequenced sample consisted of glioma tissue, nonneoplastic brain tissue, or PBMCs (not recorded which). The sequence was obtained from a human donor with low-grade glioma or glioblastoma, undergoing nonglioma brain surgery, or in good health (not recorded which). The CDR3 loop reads CATSPGQENYGYTF. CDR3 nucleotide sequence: TGTGCCACCAGCCCGGGACAGGAGAACTATGGCTACACCTTC.